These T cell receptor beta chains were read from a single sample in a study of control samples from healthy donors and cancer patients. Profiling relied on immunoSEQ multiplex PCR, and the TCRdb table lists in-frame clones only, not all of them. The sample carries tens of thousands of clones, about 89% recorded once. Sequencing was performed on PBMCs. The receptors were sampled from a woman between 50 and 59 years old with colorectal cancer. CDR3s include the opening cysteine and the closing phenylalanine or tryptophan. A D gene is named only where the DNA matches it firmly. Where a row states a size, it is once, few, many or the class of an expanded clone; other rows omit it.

CDR3aa: CSASQGGESNQPQHF
CDR3nt: TGCAGTGCTAGTCAGGGAGGGGAGAGCAATCAGCCCCAGCATTTT
j_gene: TRBJ1-5
abundance: once
d_gene: NA
v_gene: TRBV20-1

CDR3aa: CASSFPDRVSPLHF
CDR3nt: TGTGCCAGCAGTTTTCCGGACAGGGTTTCACCCCTCCACTTT
j_gene: TRBJ1-6
abundance: NA
d_gene: TRBD1
v_gene: TRBV28

CDR3aa: CASSYSTDFKAFF
CDR3nt: TGTGCCAGCAGTTACTCGACAGACTTTAAAGCTTTCTTT
j_gene: TRBJ1-1
abundance: NA
d_gene: NA
v_gene: TRBV6-2/TRBV6-3

CDR3aa: CASNIGTYNEQFF
CDR3nt: TGTGCCAGCAATATAGGGACCTACAATGAGCAGTTCTTC
j_gene: TRBJ2-1
abundance: NA
d_gene: NA
v_gene: TRBV5-8

CDR3aa: CAITHDGTVGGYTF
CDR3nt: TGTGCCATCACCCACGACGGGACAGTCGGTGGCTACACCTTC
j_gene: TRBJ1-2
abundance: NA
d_gene: TRBD1
v_gene: TRBV10-3

CDR3aa: CASMRHGTPEGNEQFF
CDR3nt: TGTGCCAGCATGAGGCACGGGACGCCTGAGGGGAATGAGCAGTTCTTC
j_gene: TRBJ2-1
abundance: NA
d_gene: NA
v_gene: TRBV7-9

CDR3aa: CASSRSYNEQFF
CDR3nt: TGTGCCAGCAGCCGCTCCTACAATGAGCAGTTCTTC
j_gene: TRBJ2-1
abundance: once
d_gene: NA
v_gene: TRBV11-3

CDR3aa: CASSVAGAGNTIYF
CDR3nt: TGTGCCAGCAGCGTGGCAGGGGCTGGAAACACCATATATTTT
j_gene: TRBJ1-3
abundance: NA
d_gene: NA
v_gene: TRBV7-2

CDR3aa: CASSLGRGLYNEQFF
CDR3nt: TGCGCCAGCAGCTTGGGCAGGGGGCTCTACAATGAGCAGTTCTTC
j_gene: TRBJ2-1
abundance: NA
d_gene: TRBD1
v_gene: TRBV5-1

CDR3aa: CASSPGTGPNQPQHF
CDR3nt: TGTGCCAGCAGCCCCGGGACAGGGCCCAATCAGCCCCAGCATTTT
j_gene: TRBJ1-5
abundance: few
d_gene: TRBD1
v_gene: TRBV5-8

CDR3aa: CATRTGLNQPQHF
CDR3nt: TGTGCCACCCGGACAGGGTTAAATCAGCCCCAGCATTTT
j_gene: TRBJ1-5
abundance: NA
d_gene: TRBD1
v_gene: TRBV19

CDR3aa: CASSLTASNQPQHF
CDR3nt: TGTGCCAGCAGCCTGACAGCTAGCAATCAGCCCCAGCATTTT
j_gene: TRBJ1-5
abundance: few
d_gene: NA
v_gene: TRBV3-1/TRBV3-2

CDR3aa: CASSPSDGDTQYF
CDR3nt: TGTGCCAGCTCACCCAGCGATGGAGATACGCAGTATTTT
j_gene: TRBJ2-3
abundance: NA
d_gene: NA
v_gene: TRBV18

CDR3aa: CASSRWTSGFGEQFF
CDR3nt: TGTGCCAGCAGCCGGTGGACTAGCGGGTTCGGTGAGCAGTTCTTC
j_gene: TRBJ2-1
abundance: NA
d_gene: TRBD2
v_gene: TRBV5-4

CDR3aa: CATSDYTGDGYTF
CDR3nt: TGTGCCACCAGTGATTATACCGGGGATGGCTACACCTTC
j_gene: TRBJ1-2
abundance: NA
d_gene: NA
v_gene: TRBV24-1

CDR3aa: CASSSGQKAFF
CDR3nt: TGTGCCAGCAGCTCCGGACAGAAAGCTTTCTTT
j_gene: TRBJ1-1
abundance: NA
d_gene: NA
v_gene: TRBV11-1

CDR3aa: CASSTGVGEYGYTF
CDR3nt: TGCGCCAGCAGCACGGGGGTAGGGGAGTATGGCTACACCTTC
j_gene: TRBJ1-2
abundance: NA
d_gene: NA
v_gene: TRBV5-1

CDR3aa: CASSLAGRNTDTQYF
CDR3nt: TGCGCCAGCAGCTTGGCCGGGCGGAACACAGATACGCAGTATTTT
j_gene: TRBJ2-3
abundance: NA
d_gene: NA
v_gene: TRBV5-1

CDR3aa: CASSPMGGEQFF
CDR3nt: TGTGCCAGCAGCCCAATGGGGGGTGAGCAGTTCTTC
j_gene: TRBJ2-1
abundance: NA
d_gene: NA
v_gene: TRBV3-1/TRBV3-2

CDR3aa: CASSLWGGTDTQYF
CDR3nt: TGCGCCAGCAGCTTGTGGGGGGGCACAGATACGCAGTATTTT
j_gene: TRBJ2-3
abundance: NA
d_gene: NA
v_gene: TRBV5-1

CDR3aa: CASSFGLFLWTGELFF
CDR3nt: TGTGCCAGCAGTTTCGGACTCTTCCTTTGGACCGGGGAGCTGTTTTTT
j_gene: TRBJ2-2
abundance: once
d_gene: NA
v_gene: TRBV6-2/TRBV6-3

CDR3aa: CASSYLASEQFF
CDR3nt: TGTGCCAGCAGTTACTTAGCAAGTGAGCAGTTCTTC
j_gene: TRBJ2-1
abundance: NA
d_gene: NA
v_gene: TRBV6-2/TRBV6-3

CDR3aa: CASSPPDRSSNQPQHF
CDR3nt: TGTGCCAGCTCACCACCGGACAGGAGTAGCAATCAGCCCCAGCATTTT
j_gene: TRBJ1-5
abundance: NA
d_gene: TRBD1
v_gene: TRBV18

CDR3aa: CASSIDMVNTEAFF
CDR3nt: TGTGCCAGTAGTATAGACATGGTGAACACTGAAGCTTTCTTT
j_gene: TRBJ1-1
abundance: NA
d_gene: NA
v_gene: TRBV19

CDR3aa: CAWSPGQVLTEKLFF
CDR3nt: TGTGCCTGGAGCCCAGGACAGGTTTTGACTGAAAAACTGTTTTTT
j_gene: TRBJ1-4
abundance: once
d_gene: TRBD1
v_gene: TRBV30

CDR3aa: CASSRASGANNEQFF
CDR3nt: TGTGCCAGCAGCAGAGCTAGCGGGGCGAACAATGAGCAGTTCTTC
j_gene: TRBJ2-1
abundance: NA
d_gene: TRBD2
v_gene: TRBV7-3

CDR3aa: CASSPRGGVSSGANVLTF
CDR3nt: TGTGCCAGCAGCCCCAGAGGGGGCGTAAGCTCTGGGGCCAACGTCCTGACTTTC
j_gene: TRBJ2-6
abundance: NA
d_gene: TRBD1
v_gene: TRBV5-5

CDR3aa: CASKSLAGGQGTDTQYF
CDR3nt: TGCGCCAGCAAGAGCCTAGCGGGGGGCCAAGGCACAGATACGCAGTATTTT
j_gene: TRBJ2-3
abundance: NA
d_gene: TRBD2
v_gene: TRBV5-1

CDR3aa: CASSLGQPKETQYF
CDR3nt: TGTGCCAGCAGCTTGGGACAGCCAAAAGAGACCCAGTACTTC
j_gene: TRBJ2-5
abundance: NA
d_gene: NA
v_gene: TRBV5-5

CDR3aa: CASSYSGVPDTQYF
CDR3nt: TGTGCCAGCAGTTACTCGGGGGTTCCAGATACGCAGTATTTT
j_gene: TRBJ2-3
abundance: NA
d_gene: NA
v_gene: TRBV6-5

CDR3aa: CASNIIPTGYSPLHF
CDR3nt: TGTGCCAGCAACATAATCCCGACAGGGTACTCACCCCTCCACTTT
j_gene: TRBJ1-6
abundance: few
d_gene: TRBD1
v_gene: TRBV2

CDR3aa: CASHSATNEKLFF
CDR3nt: TGTGCCAGTCACAGTGCAACTAATGAAAAACTGTTTTTT
j_gene: TRBJ1-4
abundance: NA
d_gene: NA
v_gene: TRBV11-2